This TCR beta chain was profiled in a study of blood T cells in healthy people across ages (dated by TCRdb to the mid-2010s). For context, the study as a whole: Template switching captured roughly one uniquely barcoded TCR beta cDNA molecule per two T cells in model experiments. Using deep sequencing normalized with unique cDNA molecular identifiers, the study measured how TCR beta repertoire diversity changes with age. The donors were split into four age groups: young (average 16 years), middle-aged (about 40), aged (roughly 60) and long-lived (roughly 80). Donors of different ages were randomly distributed across sequencing lanes to avoid experimental bias. Two additional independent replicas of 1 million unique cDNA reads from the same blood draw were analyzed for two donors (one aged 18 to 30 and one aged 80 or older). On the study overall, not on this receptor specifically: The percentage of naive T cells measured by flow cytometry correlated strongly with observed TCR beta diversity. Since profiling was done on bulk unsorted PBMCs, naive and antigen-experienced compartments could not be conclusively compared. As age increased, observed TCR beta diversity per million T cells dropped in a roughly linear way, and a significant reduction was already evident by age about 40. Estimates of total diversity based on one million sequenced T cells were regarded as lower bounds and as underestimates. Compared with the aged group, the long-lived group had more naive CD4+ T cells, fewer expanded clones and increased TCR diversity, a pattern suggesting age selection. The CMV infection status of donors was not known, potentially confounding age-related changes in expanded clonotypes.

The roughly 39 donors, aged 6 to 90 years, were systemically healthy Caucasian individuals from Russia. Approximately 10 milliliters of peripheral blood were collected from each donor into EDTA-treated Vacutainer tubes. PBMCs were isolated by Ficoll-Paque density-gradient centrifugation, with at least 6 million obtained per sample. Trizol reagent was used to extract total RNA from the PBMCs, yielding at least 5.5 micrograms per sample. Naive CD45RAhigh/CD27high T cell percentages were measured by flow cytometry on a PBMC aliquot from every donor. This clonotype was seen a few times. It has no known antigen specificity. No base quality information exists; no much larger clone differs at one position. The method behind the library was 5' RACE. The listed sequencing device is Illumina HiSeq 2500. A second PCR of roughly 7 to 11 cycles was performed with a sample-barcoded 5' primer and a J-beta primer mix. A template-switch 5' adaptor carrying 12 random nucleotides introduced a unique molecular identifier onto each TCR beta cDNA molecule. Each sample yielded at least 3 million CDR3-containing paired-end reads. All of the RNA was converted into first-strand cDNA using the Mint cDNA synthesis kit, with a TRBC-specific oligonucleotide serving as the primer. Following uracil-DNA glycosylase treatment, a first 18-cycle PCR with universal primers M1SS and BC2_uni_R was performed on all cDNA. The authors processed their data as follows. For normalization, 1 million high-quality reads, each with a distinct molecular identifier, were randomly selected from each sample. Reads sharing molecular identifiers were discarded rather than binned into consensus sequences. MiTCR, run with a Q25 quality threshold and the strictest error-elimination algorithm, handled CDR3 identification, clonotype clustering and error correction. A nonparametric unseen species model with Euler transformation was used to estimate a lower bound on total TCR beta diversity. The public reads were run again by TCRdb, first through fastp at Q25 and then through MiXCR, and only productive beta chains were kept. Identical CDR3 protein sequences are pooled into one entry, listed with their most common genes and DNA. The authors' filters were not applied to this entry. This sample gives 650,000 to 950,000 distinct CDR3 sequences in total; approximately 48% of them show up just once. Around 18% of the sample rests with the top ten.

The germline V gene (reference sequence) provides CDR1 MNHEY and CDR2 SMNVEV. The CDR3 has 15 amino acids, counting the end cysteine and phenylalanine. CDR3 DNA only is kept here, 45 bases in frame from base 1. The germline V and J ends show losses of 4 bases and 7 bases respectively, and no gene match explains 5 bases of the junction. Sequenced material: blood. The sequence links TRBV27 to TRBJ1-6; 9 central nucleotides agree with TRBD1. The TCR originated in a man aged 55 to 69 in good health. The DNA sequence reads TGTGCCAGCAGTTCCCCGGGACAGGGAAATTCACCCCTCCACTTT. The encoded protein is CASSSPGQGNSPLHF.